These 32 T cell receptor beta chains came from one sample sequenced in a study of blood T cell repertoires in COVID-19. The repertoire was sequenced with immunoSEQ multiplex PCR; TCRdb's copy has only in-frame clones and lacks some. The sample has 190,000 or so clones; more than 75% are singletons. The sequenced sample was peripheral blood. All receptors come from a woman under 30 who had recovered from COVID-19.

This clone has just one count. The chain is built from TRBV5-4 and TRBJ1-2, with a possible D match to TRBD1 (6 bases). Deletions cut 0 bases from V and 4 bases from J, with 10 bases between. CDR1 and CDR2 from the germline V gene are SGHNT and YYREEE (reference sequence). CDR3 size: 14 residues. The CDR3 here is CASSLAGVIYGYTF. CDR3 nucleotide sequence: TGTGCCAGCAGCTTGGCAGGGGTCATCTATGGCTACACCTTC.

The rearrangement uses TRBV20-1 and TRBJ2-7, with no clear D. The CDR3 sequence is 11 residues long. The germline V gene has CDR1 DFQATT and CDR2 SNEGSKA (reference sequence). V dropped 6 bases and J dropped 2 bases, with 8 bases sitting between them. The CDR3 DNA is TGCAGTGCCGCGTCTGCCTACGAGCAGTACGTC. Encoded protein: CSAASAYEQYV.

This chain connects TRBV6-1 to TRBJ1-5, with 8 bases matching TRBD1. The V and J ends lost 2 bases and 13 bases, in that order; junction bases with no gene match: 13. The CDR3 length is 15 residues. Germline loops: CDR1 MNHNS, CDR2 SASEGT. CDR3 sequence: CASSERGTGGLLQHF. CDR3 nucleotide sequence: TGTGCCAGCAGTGAAAGAGGGACAGGCGGGCTACTGCAGCATTTT.

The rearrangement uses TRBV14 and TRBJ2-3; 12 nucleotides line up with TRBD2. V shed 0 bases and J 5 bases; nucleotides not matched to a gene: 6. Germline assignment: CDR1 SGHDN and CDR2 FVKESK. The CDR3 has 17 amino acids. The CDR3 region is CASSQEFGLAGLDTQYF. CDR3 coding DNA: TGTGCCAGCAGCCAAGAGTTCGGACTAGCGGGGTTAGATACGCAGTATTTT.

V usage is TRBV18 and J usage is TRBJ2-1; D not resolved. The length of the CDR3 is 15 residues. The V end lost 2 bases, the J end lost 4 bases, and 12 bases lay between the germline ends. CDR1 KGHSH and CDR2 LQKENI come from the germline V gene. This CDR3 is CASSPTVYEYNEQFF. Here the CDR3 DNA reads TGTGCCAGCTCACCAACGGTTTATGAATACAATGAGCAGTTCTTC. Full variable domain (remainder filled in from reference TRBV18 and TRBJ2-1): NAGVMQNPRHLVRRRGQEARLRCSPMKGHSHVYWYRQLPEEGLKFMVYLQKENIIDESGMPKERFSAEFPKEGPSILRIQQVVRGDSAAYFCASSPTVYEYNEQFFGPGTRLTVL.

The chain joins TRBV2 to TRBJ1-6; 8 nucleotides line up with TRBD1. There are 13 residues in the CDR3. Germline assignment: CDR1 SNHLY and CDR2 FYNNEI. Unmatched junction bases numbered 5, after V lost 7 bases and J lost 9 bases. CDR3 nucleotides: TGTGCCAGCACTCTCACAGGGGGTTCACCCCTCCACTTT. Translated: CASTLTGGSPLHF.

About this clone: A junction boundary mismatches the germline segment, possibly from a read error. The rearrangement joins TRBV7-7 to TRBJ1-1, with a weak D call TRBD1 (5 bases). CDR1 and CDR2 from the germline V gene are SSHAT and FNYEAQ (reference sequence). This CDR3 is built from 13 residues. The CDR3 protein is CASSLGEDTEAFF. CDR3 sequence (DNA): TGTGCTAGCAGCTTAGGGGAGGACACTGAAGCTTTCTTT.

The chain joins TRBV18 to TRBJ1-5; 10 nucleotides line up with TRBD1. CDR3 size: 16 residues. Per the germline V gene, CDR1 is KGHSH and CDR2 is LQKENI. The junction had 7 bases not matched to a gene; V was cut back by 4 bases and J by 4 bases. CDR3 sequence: CASSLSTGGSNQPQHF. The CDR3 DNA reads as TGTGCCAGCTCACTGTCGACAGGGGGCTCAAATCAGCCCCAGCATTTT.

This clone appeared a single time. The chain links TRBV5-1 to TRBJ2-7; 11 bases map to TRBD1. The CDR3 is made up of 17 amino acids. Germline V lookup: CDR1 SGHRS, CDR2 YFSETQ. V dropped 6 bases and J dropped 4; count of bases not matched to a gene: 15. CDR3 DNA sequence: TGCGCCAGCAATAAAAGACCCCCGGGACAGGGGGGTTACGAGCAGTACTTC. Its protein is CASNKRPPGQGGYEQYF.

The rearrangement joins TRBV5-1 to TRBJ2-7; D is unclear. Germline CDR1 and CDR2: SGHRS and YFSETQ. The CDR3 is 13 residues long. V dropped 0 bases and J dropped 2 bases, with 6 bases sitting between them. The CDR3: CASSLVAAYEQYF. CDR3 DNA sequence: TGCGCCAGCAGCTTGGTGGCAGCCTACGAGCAGTACTTC.

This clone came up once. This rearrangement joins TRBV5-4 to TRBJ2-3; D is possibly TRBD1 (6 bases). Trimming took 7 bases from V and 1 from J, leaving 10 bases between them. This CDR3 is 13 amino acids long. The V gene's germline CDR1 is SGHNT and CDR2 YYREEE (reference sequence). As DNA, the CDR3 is TGTGCCAGCCCGGGACAAGGCACAGATACGCAGTATTTT. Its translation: CASPGQGTDTQYF.

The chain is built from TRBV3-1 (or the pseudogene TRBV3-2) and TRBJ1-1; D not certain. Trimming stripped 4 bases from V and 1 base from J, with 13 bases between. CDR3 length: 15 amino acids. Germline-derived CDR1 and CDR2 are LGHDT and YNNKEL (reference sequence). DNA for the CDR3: TGTGCCAGCAGCCCGGTCGACACCCCGAACACTGAAGCTTTCTTT. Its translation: CASSPVDTPNTEAFF.

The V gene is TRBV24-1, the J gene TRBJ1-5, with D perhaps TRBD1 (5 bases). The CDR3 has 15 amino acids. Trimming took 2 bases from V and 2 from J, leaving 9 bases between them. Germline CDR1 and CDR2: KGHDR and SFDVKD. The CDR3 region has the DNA TGTGCCACCAGTGATTCGGGACTGGGCAATCAGCCCCAGCATTTT. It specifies CATSDSGLGNQPQHF.

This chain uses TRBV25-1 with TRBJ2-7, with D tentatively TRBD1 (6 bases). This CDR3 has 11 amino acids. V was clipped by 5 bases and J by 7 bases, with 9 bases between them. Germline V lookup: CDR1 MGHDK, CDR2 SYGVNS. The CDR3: CASSRTAEQYF. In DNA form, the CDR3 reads TGTGCCAGCAGTAGGACAGCTGAGCAGTACTTC.

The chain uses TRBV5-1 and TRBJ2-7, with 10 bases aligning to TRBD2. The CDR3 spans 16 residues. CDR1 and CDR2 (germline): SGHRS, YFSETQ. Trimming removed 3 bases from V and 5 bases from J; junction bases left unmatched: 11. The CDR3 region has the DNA TGCGCCAGCAGCTGGCCGGGTAGCGGGGGGCTAAACGAGCAGTACTTC. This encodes CASSWPGSGGLNEQYF.

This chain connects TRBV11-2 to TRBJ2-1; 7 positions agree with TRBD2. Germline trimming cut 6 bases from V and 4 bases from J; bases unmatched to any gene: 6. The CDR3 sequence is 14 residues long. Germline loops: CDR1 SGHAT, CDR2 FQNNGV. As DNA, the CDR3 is TGTGCCAGCAGGGGGGGGACTCCTTACAATGAGCAGTTCTTC. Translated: CASRGGTPYNEQFF.

The CDR3 reads CASSIPGGKNTGELFF. The DNA of the CDR3 is TGTGCCAGTAGTATTCCGGGGGGTAAGAACACCGGGGAGCTGTTTTTT. This chain uses TRBV19 with TRBJ2-2; 7 bases agree with TRBD2. The CDR3 spans 16 residues. Germline lookup yields CDR1 LNHDA and CDR2 SQIVND (reference sequence). After removal of 3 bases from V and 1 base from J, the junction contained 5 bases not matched to a gene.

Here the CDR3 reads CSVEEGWYGYTF. CDR3 coding DNA: TGCAGCGTTGAGGAGGGATGGTATGGCTACACCTTC. The rearrangement links TRBV29-1 to TRBJ1-2; no clear D. This CDR3 has 12 amino acids. Trimming pared 3 bases from V and 5 bases from J, leaving 10 bases between. CDR1 and CDR2 (germline): SQVTM, ANQGSEA.

The CDR3 is CATSDPGQGDETQYF. The CDR3 nucleotides read TGTGCCACCAGTGATCCGGGACAGGGGGACGAGACCCAGTACTTC. The V and J genes are TRBV24-1 and TRBJ2-5; TRBD1 agrees at 11 bases. The CDR3 is made up of 15 amino acids. Trimming took 3 bases from V and 5 from J; bases not matched to a gene: 4. CDR1 is KGHDR and CDR2 is SFDVKD in the germline V gene.

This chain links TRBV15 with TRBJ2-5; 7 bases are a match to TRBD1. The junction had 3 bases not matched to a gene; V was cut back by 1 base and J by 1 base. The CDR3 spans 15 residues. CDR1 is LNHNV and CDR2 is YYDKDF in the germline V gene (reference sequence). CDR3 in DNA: TGTGCCACCAGCAGAGGCAGGGGGTCCCAAGAGACCCAGTACTTC. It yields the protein CATSRGRGSQETQYF.

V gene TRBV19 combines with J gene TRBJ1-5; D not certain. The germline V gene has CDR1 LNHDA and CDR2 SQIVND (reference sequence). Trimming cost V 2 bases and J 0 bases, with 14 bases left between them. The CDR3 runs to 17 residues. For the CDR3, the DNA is TGTGCCAGTAGTATAAAGTTTCTTGCGGCTAGCAATCAGCCCCAGCATTTT. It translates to CASSIKFLAASNQPQHF.

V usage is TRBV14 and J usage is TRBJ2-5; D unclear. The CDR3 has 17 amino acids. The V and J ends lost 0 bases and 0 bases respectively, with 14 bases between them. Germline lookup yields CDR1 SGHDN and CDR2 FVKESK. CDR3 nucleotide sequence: TGTGCCAGCAGCCAAGATGCGCCGCGGCCGTACCAAGAGACCCAGTACTTC. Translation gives CASSQDAPRPYQETQYF.

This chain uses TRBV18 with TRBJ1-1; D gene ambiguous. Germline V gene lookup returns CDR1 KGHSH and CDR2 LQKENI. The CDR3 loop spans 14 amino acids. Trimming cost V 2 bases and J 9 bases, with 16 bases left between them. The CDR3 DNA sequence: TGTGCCAGCTCACCAGGAGGGTCCCCCAAAAAAGCTTTCTTT. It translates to CASSPGGSPKKAFF.

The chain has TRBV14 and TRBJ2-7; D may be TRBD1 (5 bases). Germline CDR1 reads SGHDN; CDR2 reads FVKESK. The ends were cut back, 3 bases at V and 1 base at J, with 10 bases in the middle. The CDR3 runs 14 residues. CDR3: CASSQGPSSYEQYF. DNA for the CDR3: TGTGCCAGCAGCCAGGGGCCTTCTTCCTACGAGCAGTACTTC.

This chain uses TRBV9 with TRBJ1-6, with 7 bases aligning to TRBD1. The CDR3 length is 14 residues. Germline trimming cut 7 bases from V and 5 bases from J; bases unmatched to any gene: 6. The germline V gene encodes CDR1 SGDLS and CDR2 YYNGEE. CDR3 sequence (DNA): TGTGCCAGCTGGAGGGGGACAGATAATTCACCCCTCCACTTT. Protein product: CASWRGTDNSPLHF.

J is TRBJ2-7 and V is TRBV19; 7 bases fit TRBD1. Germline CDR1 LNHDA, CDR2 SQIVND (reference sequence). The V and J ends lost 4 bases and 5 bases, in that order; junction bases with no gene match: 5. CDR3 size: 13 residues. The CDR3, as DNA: TGTGCCAGTAGTACGACAGGGTCCGACGAGCAGTACGTC. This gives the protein CASSTTGSDEQYV.

CDR3 in DNA: TGTGCCAGCCAGAGGGGGGGCGCTGGAAACACCATATATTTT. Protein: CASQRGGAGNTIYF. The chain combines TRBV11-2 with TRBJ1-3; weak D call: TRBD1 (6 bases). The CDR3 covers 14 residues. The germline V gene has CDR1 SGHAT and CDR2 FQNNGV. Trimming pared 8 bases from V and 2 bases from J, leaving 13 bases between.

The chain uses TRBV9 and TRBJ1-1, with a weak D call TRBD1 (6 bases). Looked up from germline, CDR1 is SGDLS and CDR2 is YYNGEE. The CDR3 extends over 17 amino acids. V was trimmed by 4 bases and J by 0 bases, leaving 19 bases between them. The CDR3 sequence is CASSPEGTQGMNTEAFF. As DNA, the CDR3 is TGTGCCAGCAGCCCCGAGGGGACACAGGGAATGAACACTGAAGCTTTCTTT.

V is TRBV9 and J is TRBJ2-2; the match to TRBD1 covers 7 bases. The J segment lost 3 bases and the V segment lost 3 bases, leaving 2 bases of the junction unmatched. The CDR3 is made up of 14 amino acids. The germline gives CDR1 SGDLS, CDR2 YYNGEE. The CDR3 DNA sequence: TGTGCCAGCAGCGCCGGGACAGACACCGGGGAGCTGTTTTTT. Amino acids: CASSAGTDTGELFF.

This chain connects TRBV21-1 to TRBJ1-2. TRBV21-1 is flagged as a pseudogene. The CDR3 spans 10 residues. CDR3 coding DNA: TGTGCCAAGATTCGGGAGGGCTACACCTTC. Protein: CAKIREGYTF.

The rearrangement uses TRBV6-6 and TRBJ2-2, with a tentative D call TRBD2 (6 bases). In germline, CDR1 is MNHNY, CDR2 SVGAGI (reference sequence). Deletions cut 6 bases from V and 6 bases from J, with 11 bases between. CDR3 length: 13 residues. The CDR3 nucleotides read TGTGCCAGCAGCCTAACTAGCTCCGGGGAGCTGTTTTTT. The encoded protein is CASSLTSSGELFF.

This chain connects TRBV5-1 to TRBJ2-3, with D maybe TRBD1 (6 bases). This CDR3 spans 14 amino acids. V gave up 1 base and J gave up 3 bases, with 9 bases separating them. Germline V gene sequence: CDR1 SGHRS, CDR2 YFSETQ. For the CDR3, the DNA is TGCGCCAGCAGCTTGTTAACAGGGACAGATACGCAGTATTTT. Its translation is CASSLLTGTDTQYF.